Presented here are 31 T cell receptor beta chains from one specimen sequenced in a study of T-cell reconstitution after alpha-beta-depleted transplantation in children. For TCRbeta, the library was prepared with unique molecular identifiers. TCRdb re-analysed the PCR reads in MiXCR, keeping a single row per CDR3 protein. The sample yields hundreds of thousands of distinct CDR3 sequences, approximately 17% seen once. The sample here was PBMCs from the stem cell graft donor, taken from the stem cell graft. These receptors came from a human donor who donated a stem cell graft to a child with acute myeloid leukemia.

This chain joins TRBV12-3 or TRBV12-4 and TRBJ2-7, with D perhaps TRBD1 or TRBD2 (5 bases each). This CDR3 comprises 11 residues. V dropped 9 bases and J dropped 2 bases, with 8 bases sitting between them. The DNA of the CDR3 is TGTGCCAGTGGGGGTCCCTACGAGCAGTACTTC. Protein sequence: CASGGPYEQYF.

This clonotype has a count of ten or more. The chain recombines TRBV6-5 with TRBJ1-6; a possible D gene is TRBD1 (5 bases). The V gene's germline CDR1 is MNHEY and CDR2 SVGAGI. The CDR3 has 16 amino acids. V lost 2 bases to trimming and J lost 6 bases, with 14 bases between them. The CDR3 DNA follows: TGTGCCAGCAGTTACGGGGGGACCGGTGGTAATTCACCCCTCCACTTT. It specifies CASSYGGTGGNSPLHF.

The V gene is TRBV7-2, the J gene TRBJ2-7; maybe TRBD2 (5 bases). Between the trimmed V and J ends, which lost 5 bases and 7 bases, there was a span of 9 bases. Germline loops: CDR1 SGHTA, CDR2 FQGNSA. The length of the CDR3 is 11 residues. The CDR3 DNA sequence: TGTGCCAGCAGCAACCGGGGAGAGCAGTACTTC. Protein product: CASSNRGEQYF. The variable domain in full, with the rest retrieved from reference TRBV7-2 and TRBJ2-7, is GAGVSQSPSNKVTEKGKDVELRCDPISGHTALYWYRQSLGQGLEFLIYFQGNSAPDKSGLPSDRFSAERTGGSVSTLTIQRTQQEDSAVYLCASSNRGEQYFGPGTRLTVT.

CDR3 nucleotide sequence: TGCGCCAGCAGCCAAGATTTAGCGCAGCGGGGGAAGTTCTTC. This encodes CASSQDLAQRGKFF. This chain joins TRBV4-3 and TRBJ2-1; 8 positions match TRBD2. The CDR3 extends over 14 amino acids. CDR1 and CDR2 from the germline V gene are LGHNA and YSLEER. Trimming at V came to 0 bases and at J to 14 bases, leaving 9 bases not matched to a gene.

This chain uses TRBV10-2 with TRBJ2-2; 12 positions match TRBD2. V lost 3 bases and J lost 0; bases outside the gene matches: 2. In germline, CDR1 is WSHSY, CDR2 SAAADI. The CDR3 has 17 amino acids. The CDR3 DNA is TGCGCCAGCAGTGATCCTAGCGGGGGGGCGAACACCGGGGAGCTGTTTTTT. This encodes CASSDPSGGANTGELFF.

This clonotype was counted a few times. The chain employs TRBV6-1 and TRBJ1-1, with D perhaps matching TRBD1 (5 bases). Per the germline V gene, CDR1 is MNHNS and CDR2 is SASEGT. Trimming pared 1 base from V and 7 bases from J, leaving 10 bases between. The CDR3 consists of 13 residues. This CDR3 is CASSEGQGIEAFF. The CDR3 coding sequence is TGTGCCAGCAGTGAAGGGCAGGGAATTGAAGCTTTCTTT.

At least ten counts were recorded for this clonotype. The chain has TRBV7-2 and TRBJ2-4, with TRBD1 matching 7 bases. After removal of 5 bases from V and 7 bases from J, the junction contained 11 bases not matched to a gene. Germline CDR1 reads SGHTA; CDR2 reads FQGNSA. The CDR3 is 15 residues long. The chain's CDR3 is CASSTDRNRGNIQYF. CDR3 sequence (DNA): TGTGCCAGCAGCACCGACCGAAACAGGGGTAACATTCAGTACTTC.

This clonotype was counted only a few times. The chain recombines TRBV24-1 with TRBJ1-2, with TRBD1 identical over 7 bases. Germline V gives CDR1 KGHDR, CDR2 SFDVKD. V was clipped by 9 bases and J by 1 base; unmatched bases: 7. The CDR3 sequence is 14 residues long. Written as DNA, the CDR3 is TGTGCCACCTCTGCCGGGACAGTTAACTATGGCTACACCTTC. Translating it yields CATSAGTVNYGYTF.

In this sample, this clonotype turned up a few times. V is TRBV20-1 and J is TRBJ2-1, with D possibly matching TRBD2 (5 bases). This CDR3 spans 15 amino acids. V gave up 3 bases and J gave up 4 bases, with 16 bases separating them. Germline V lookup: CDR1 DFQATT, CDR2 SNEGSKA (reference sequence). CDR3 amino acids: CSASLAGNYYNEQFF. The CDR3 coding sequence is TGCAGTGCTAGTTTAGCCGGGAACTATTACAATGAGCAGTTCTTC.

This clonotype showed up just a few times. This chain uses TRBV20-1 with TRBJ1-2; D remains unclear. The CDR3 totals 13 residues. Per germline, CDR1 DFQATT and CDR2 SNEGSKA (reference sequence). With 2 bases removed from V and 3 bases from J, the gap between germline ends came to 10 bases. The CDR3 nucleotides are TGCAGTGCTAGACCTGGCGGAGACTATGGCTACACCTTC. Translating it yields CSARPGGDYGYTF.

This clonotype was seen at least ten times. This CDR3 is CSARPRLVYNEQFF. The DNA of the CDR3 is TGCAGTGCTAGACCGAGACTAGTTTACAATGAGCAGTTCTTC. This chain connects TRBV20-1 to TRBJ2-1; a possible D gene is TRBD2 (6 bases). Per germline, CDR1 DFQATT and CDR2 SNEGSKA (reference sequence). The CDR3 loop spans 14 amino acids. Trimming left V 2 bases short and J 4 bases short, with 12 bases between.

This clonotype was seen a few times. The J gene is TRBJ2-1, the V gene TRBV7-2; D possibly uses TRBD1 or TRBD2 (5 bases each). V gave up 4 bases and J gave up 1 base, with 11 bases separating them. Germline CDR1 SGHTA, CDR2 FQGNSA. The CDR3 length is 15 residues. CDR3 protein: CASSSWGLSYNEQFF. CDR3 nucleotides: TGTGCCAGCAGCTCGTGGGGGTTATCCTACAATGAGCAGTTCTTC.

There are many counts of this clonotype. The J gene is TRBJ1-2, the V gene TRBV5-5, with 9 bases matching TRBD1. Germline V gene lookup returns CDR1 SGHKS and CDR2 YYEKEE (reference sequence). V was clipped by 0 bases and J by 8 bases; unmatched bases: 2. CDR3 length: 13 residues. CDR3 in DNA: TGTGCCAGCAGCTTGGGGACAGGGGAAGGCTACACCTTC. It encodes CASSLGTGEGYTF.

The table lists this clonotype with many counts. V is TRBV29-1 and J is TRBJ1-1; no clear D gene. V was shortened by 1 base and J by 9 bases, with 12 bases between the two germline ends. The CDR3 contains 12 residues. Germline assignment: CDR1 SQVTM and CDR2 ANQGSEA. CDR3 coding DNA: TGCAGCGTTGAAGTGCCCGGATTACAAGCTTTCTTT. It encodes CSVEVPGLQAFF.

This clonotype was recorded a few times. The chain employs TRBV7-2 and TRBJ1-2; possibly TRBD1 for D (6 bases). Trimming removed 4 bases at V and 6 bases at J, with 15 bases between. Germline V lookup: CDR1 SGHTA, CDR2 FQGNSA. The CDR3 consists of 14 residues. The CDR3 bases are TGTGCCAGCAGCTCAGGACAGTTACAAGATGGCTACACCTTC. Encoded protein: CASSSGQLQDGYTF.

The rearrangement links TRBV15 to TRBJ2-7, with D perhaps being TRBD1 or TRBD2 (5 bases each). Germline V CDR1 and CDR2: LNHNV, YYDKDF (reference sequence). The CDR3 is made up of 17 amino acids. V dropped 0 bases and J dropped 0 bases, with 15 bases sitting between them. The CDR3 region is CATSRDPLGAGSYEQYF. The CDR3 DNA reads TGTGCCACCAGCAGAGATCCTCTCGGGGCGGGCTCCTACGAGCAGTACTTC. Together with reference TRBV15 and TRBJ2-7, the CDR3 gives the full variable domain: DAMVIQNPRYQVTQFGKPVTLSCSQTLNHNVMYWYQQKSSQAPKLLFHYYDKDFNNEADTPDNFQSRRPNTSFCFLDIRSPGLGDTAMYLCATSRDPLGAGSYEQYFGPGTRLTVT.

This clonotype was recorded many times. The rearrangement joins TRBV12-3 or TRBV12-4 to TRBJ2-6, with 7 bases that match TRBD1. The ends lost 6 bases at V and 2 bases at J; junction bases unmatched: 7. This CDR3 has 16 residues. The CDR3 loop reads CASRRTGKAGANVLTF. CDR3 nucleotides: TGTGCCAGCAGGCGGACAGGAAAAGCTGGGGCCAACGTCCTGACTTTC.

This clonotype was detected only a few times. The chain joins TRBV7-2 to TRBJ1-2; unclear D gene. The CDR3 extends over 14 amino acids. Germline assignment: CDR1 SGHTA and CDR2 FQGNSA. The V end lost 1 base, the J end lost 4 bases, and 10 bases lay between the germline ends. This chain's CDR3 is CASSLGPEVYGYTF. In DNA form, the CDR3 reads TGTGCCAGCAGCTTAGGCCCCGAGGTCTATGGCTACACCTTC.

This clonotype was detected many times. The rearrangement joins TRBV20-1 to TRBJ2-1; perhaps TRBD2 as D (5 bases). Germline-derived CDR1 and CDR2 are DFQATT and SNEGSKA (reference sequence). V lost 6 bases, J lost 6 bases, and 18 bases lay in between. The CDR3 loop spans 14 amino acids. The CDR3 sequence: CSATSRTESNEQFF. The CDR3, as DNA: TGCAGTGCCACGTCAAGGACTGAGAGCAATGAGCAGTTCTTC.

This clonotype was picked up a small number of times. This rearrangement joins TRBV7-9 to TRBJ2-1, with D perhaps assigned TRBD1 or TRBD2 (6 bases each). CDR1 is SEHNR, CDR2 FQNEAQ, per germline (reference sequence). Between the trimmed V and J ends, which lost 4 bases and 6 bases, there was a span of 16 bases. CDR3 length: 15 residues. CDR3 bases: TGTGCCAGCAGCTCGTCCCGACTAGGGGGCAATGAGCAGTTCTTC. This codes for CASSSSRLGGNEQFF.

Of note for this clonotype: A single base separates this from a much larger clone, so it may be a read error. This chain uses TRBV20-1 with TRBJ1-5; D uncertain. This CDR3 has 15 amino acids. The V and J ends lost 0 bases and 6 bases respectively, with 15 bases between them. The germline gives CDR1 DFQATT, CDR2 SNEGSKA (reference sequence). DNA for the CDR3: TGCAGTGCTAGAGATGGGTGGAACATGCCTCAGCCCCAGCATTTT. Encoded protein: CSARDGWNMPQPQHF.

The V call is TRBV12-3 or TRBV12-4, the J call TRBJ2-5; D not certain. V shed 2 bases and J shed 1 base, with 8 bases lying between them. This CDR3 comprises 14 residues. CDR3 region: CASSLIAIQETQYF. The CDR3 DNA reads as TGTGCCAGCAGTTTAATTGCCATCCAAGAGACCCAGTACTTC.

The J gene is TRBJ1-1, the V gene TRBV12-3 or TRBV12-4; possible D gene TRBD1, 5 bases. Trimming took 5 bases from V and 3 from J, leaving 16 bases between them. The CDR3 consists of 15 residues. The CDR3 reads CASSVGGRGYTEAFF. For the CDR3, the DNA is TGTGCCAGCAGTGTCGGCGGGCGGGGGTACACTGAAGCTTTCTTT.

This clonotype was seen repeatedly, ten times or more. The chain is built from TRBV27 and TRBJ2-1, with D possibly TRBD2 on 6 matching bases. Trimming took 5 bases from V and 7 from J, leaving 15 bases between them. This CDR3 comprises 14 residues. Germline CDR1 is MNHEY and CDR2 is SMNVEV (reference sequence). CDR3 protein: CASSAGTSMNEQFF. The CDR3 nucleotides are TGTGCCAGCAGTGCCGGGACTTCTATGAATGAGCAGTTCTTC.

This clonotype was detected ten times or more. The genes are TRBV20-1 and TRBJ2-1; D is unclear. The CDR3 loop spans 14 amino acids. Between the trimmed V and J ends, which lost 6 bases and 4 bases, there was a span of 16 bases. Germline V gene data show CDR1 as DFQATT and CDR2 as SNEGSKA (reference sequence). CDR3 nucleotides: TGCAGTGCCGGTGGATCTGCCCCTTACAATGAGCAGTTCTTC. Protein sequence: CSAGGSAPYNEQFF.

This clonotype has a count of ten or more. V is TRBV5-5 and J is TRBJ2-2; TRBD1 might be the D (6 bases). Trimming took off 2 bases at V and 8 bases at J, with 7 bases between the two ends. The CDR3 runs 12 residues. The germline gives CDR1 SGHKS, CDR2 YYEKEE (reference sequence). CDR3 DNA: TGTGCCAGCAGCTTCGACAGGGGGGAGCTGTTTTTT. Its translation is CASSFDRGELFF.

At least ten counts were recorded for this clonotype. The chain couples TRBV20-1 to TRBJ2-5; D possibly corresponds to TRBD1 (6 bases). Trimming cost V 4 bases and J 3 bases, with 12 bases left between them. In germline, CDR1 is DFQATT, CDR2 SNEGSKA (reference sequence). The CDR3 consists of 13 residues. The CDR3: CSANRQAEETQYF. The CDR3 DNA is TGCAGTGCTAATCGACAGGCCGAAGAGACCCAGTACTTC.

This clonotype has a handful of counts. The chain is built from TRBV28 and TRBJ2-7; no firm D call. Trimming shortened V by 2 bases and J by 2 bases, and 13 bases separated the two germline ends. CDR1 is MDHEN, CDR2 SYDVKM, per germline. The length of the CDR3 is 15 residues. CDR3 amino acids: CASSLRRTAPYEQYV. Here the CDR3 DNA reads TGTGCCAGCAGTTTACGGAGAACGGCCCCCTACGAGCAGTACGTC.

This clonotype was observed many times. This rearrangement joins TRBV6-5 to TRBJ1-3; no reliable D call. V lost 0 bases, J lost 0 bases, and 12 bases lay in between. This CDR3 region has 17 residues. Germline V gene lookup returns CDR1 MNHEY and CDR2 SVGAGI. CDR3 nucleotides: TGTGCCAGCAGTTACTCGAGAACACTGAGCTCTGGAAACACCATATATTTT. Its protein is CASSYSRTLSSGNTIYF.

About this clonotype itself: The conserved phenylalanine or tryptophan normally closing the CDR3 is absent here, so this likely arose from a read error. The chain combines TRBV5-8 with TRBJ2-1, with TRBD1 matching 8 bases. Germline CDR1 and CDR2: SGHTS and YDEGEE. This CDR3 has 15 residues. The J segment lost 3 bases and the V segment lost 4 bases, leaving 6 bases of the junction unmatched. CDR3 region: CASSRTGKGYNEQFS. Here the CDR3 DNA reads TGTGCCAGCAGCAGGACAGGGAAGGGCTACAATGAGCAGTTCTCC.

This clonotype came up a few times. The chain joins TRBV7-3 to TRBJ1-1; D is unclear. The CDR3 is 13 amino acids. V lost 5 bases and J 5 bases, leaving 12 bases between the germline ends. CDR1 and CDR2 from the germline V gene are SGHTA and FQGTGA. CDR3 sequence: CASSKVAGTEAFF. For the CDR3, the DNA is TGTGCCAGCAGCAAGGTGGCTGGGACTGAAGCTTTCTTT. The variable domain in full, completed from reference TRBV7-3 and TRBJ1-1, reads GAGVSQTPSNKVTEKGKYVELRCDPISGHTALYWYRQSLGQGPEFLIYFQGTGAADDSGLPNDRFFAVRPEGSVSTLKIQRTERGDSAVYLCASSKVAGTEAFFGQGTRLTVV.